Below are 28 T cell receptor beta chains sequenced from a single sample in a study of T cell responses to AZD1222 COVID-19 vaccine. Assay used: immunoSEQ multiplex PCR; TCRdb lists only in-frame clones, some missing. The repertoire holds roughly 180,000 clones, with approximately 92% as singletons. The sequencing here drew on peripheral blood, taken 28 days after the second dose of the MenACWY control vaccine. The receptors come from an adult who received the MenACWY meningococcal vaccine as a control.

CDR3 residues: CASSALGTALYNEQFF. In DNA form, the CDR3 reads TGTGCCAGCAGCGCCCTCGGGACTGCCCTCTACAATGAGCAGTTCTTC. The chain uses TRBV9 and TRBJ2-1; tentative D call: TRBD2 (6 bases). The CDR3 contains 16 residues. The ends were cut back, 3 bases at V and 3 bases at J, with 16 bases in the middle. Germline V CDR1 and CDR2: SGDLS, YYNGEE.

The gene calls are TRBV2 and TRBJ1-6, with 9 bases aligning to TRBD1. CDR1 and CDR2 (germline): SNHLY, FYNNEI. The length of the CDR3 is 14 residues. With 10 bases clipped from V and 7 bases from J, the junction kept 8 bases outside the gene matches. The CDR3 DNA sequence: TGTGCCACACAGGGGGCTTTGCAGAATTCACCCCTCCACTTT. Translation gives CATQGALQNSPLHF.

The chain links TRBV30 to TRBJ1-6, with a weak D call TRBD1 (6 bases). The CDR3 has 15 residues. Per the germline V gene, CDR1 is GTSNPN and CDR2 is SVGIG (reference sequence). CDR3 bases: TGTGCATATGAGGGGGGTTTAATAGGAAATTCACCCCTCCACTTT. Translated: CAYEGGLIGNSPLHF.

The chain couples TRBV11-2 to TRBJ1-2, with 7 bases fitting TRBD1. The CDR3 runs to 13 residues. With 5 bases clipped from V and 8 bases from J, the junction kept 8 bases outside the gene matches. Per germline, CDR1 SGHAT and CDR2 FQNNGV. The CDR3 loop reads CASSRNRGGGYTF. In DNA form, the CDR3 reads TGTGCCAGCAGCAGAAACAGGGGTGGGGGCTACACCTTC.

This sequence joins TRBV6-2 or TRBV6-3 and TRBJ2-7; the D gene is possibly TRBD2 (6 bases). Germline V gene lookup returns CDR1 MNHEY and CDR2 SVGEGT. Between the trimmed V and J ends, which lost 2 bases and 1 base, there was a span of 9 bases. The CDR3 is 14 residues long. CDR3 in amino acids: CASSYGTFSYEQYF. CDR3 DNA sequence: TGTGCCAGCAGTTACGGGACTTTTTCCTACGAGCAGTACTTC.

This chain links TRBV7-9 with TRBJ1-6, with D perhaps matching TRBD1 (5 bases). This CDR3 region has 14 residues. Trimming stripped 1 base from V and 10 bases from J, with 11 bases between. Germline CDR1 is SEHNR and CDR2 is FQNEAQ (reference sequence). CDR3 in amino acids: CASSLGRAHSPLHF. The CDR3 region has the DNA TGTGCCAGCAGCTTAGGCAGGGCCCACTCACCCCTCCACTTT.

Only a few counts were recorded for this clone. The chain combines TRBV11-2 with TRBJ1-1, with 8 positions matching TRBD1. The CDR3 is 14 amino acids. Germline loops: CDR1 SGHAT, CDR2 FQNNGV. V gave up 0 bases and J gave up 5 bases; unmatched junction bases: 2. CDR3 in DNA: TGTGCCAGCAGCTTAGATGGGACAGGAACTGAAGCTTTCTTT. Translation gives CASSLDGTGTEAFF.

The genes are TRBV6-6 and TRBJ1-2; D may be TRBD1 (6 bases). Trimming pared 7 bases from V and 6 bases from J, leaving 24 bases between. The germline V gene encodes CDR1 MNHNY and CDR2 SVGAGI (reference sequence). This CDR3 contains 16 residues. CDR3: CASTPARGQGSNGYTF. The CDR3 region has the DNA TGTGCCAGCACCCCCGCCCGGGGGCAGGGTTCGAATGGCTACACCTTC.

In this sample, this clone turned up once. This chain links TRBV27 with TRBJ1-5, with D hard to call. CDR3 length: 13 residues. V was pared by 3 bases and J by 7 bases, with 10 bases between. The germline V gene encodes CDR1 MNHEY and CDR2 SMNVEV (reference sequence). The CDR3 coding sequence is TGTGCCAGCAGTTTTGACGCTCGCCAGCCCCAGCATTTT. Encoded protein: CASSFDARQPQHF.

This clone appeared a single time. Here the CDR3 reads CASSPVSSEAFF. The CDR3 coding sequence is TGTGCCAGCAGCCCGGTTTCAAGTGAAGCTTTCTTT. J is TRBJ1-1 and V is TRBV28, with D unclear. This CDR3 region has 12 residues. The V gene lost 6 bases and the J gene lost 7 bases, with 12 bases spanning the gap. CDR1 and CDR2 (germline): MDHEN, SYDVKM.

J is TRBJ2-2 and V is TRBV5-1; D might be TRBD1 (6 bases). CDR3 size: 14 residues. Germline V gene lookup returns CDR1 SGHRS and CDR2 YFSETQ. The V and J ends lost 4 bases and 6 bases respectively, with 13 bases between them. The CDR3 coding sequence is TGCGCCAGCAGCACCGCCAGGGGCCCCGGGGAGCTGTTTTTT. Translating gives CASSTARGPGELFF.

J is TRBJ2-5 and V is TRBV11-2; D unclear. Germline CDR1 is SGHAT and CDR2 is FQNNGV. This CDR3 contains 12 residues. The V and J ends lost 0 bases and 10 bases respectively, with 9 bases between them. In DNA form, the CDR3 reads TGTGCCAGCAGCTTAGACCCAACGGACCAGTACTTC. Its protein is CASSLDPTDQYF.

The CDR3 DNA reads as TGTGCCAGCAGCCTTCGTCAGCTCAGAAACATTCAGTACTTC. This gives the protein CASSLRQLRNIQYF. This chain connects TRBV3-1 (or the pseudogene TRBV3-2) to TRBJ2-4; no reliable D call. This CDR3 has 14 residues. Between the trimmed V and J ends, which lost 4 bases and 6 bases, there was a span of 13 bases. Germline-derived CDR1 and CDR2 are LGHDT and YNNKEL (reference sequence).

This clone came up a few times. The chain recombines TRBV30 with TRBJ1-5; D is perhaps TRBD1 (6 bases). This CDR3 comprises 15 residues. CDR1 is GTSNPN, CDR2 SVGIG, per germline (reference sequence). Trimming took 3 bases from V and 6 from J, leaving 18 bases between them. Written as DNA, the CDR3 is TGTGCCTGGAGCCACCGTACAGGGAAGATTCAGCCCCAGCATTTT. Amino acid sequence: CAWSHRTGKIQPQHF.

This chain joins TRBV3-1 (or the pseudogene TRBV3-2) and TRBJ1-2; 7 positions agree with TRBD1. Germline CDR1 and CDR2: LGHDT and YNNKEL (reference sequence). This CDR3 comprises 14 residues. V dropped 2 bases and J dropped 7; count of bases not matched to a gene: 7. The CDR3 spells CASSQRGQLGGYTF. The DNA for the CDR3 is TGTGCCAGCAGCCAAAGGGGGCAGTTGGGTGGCTACACCTTC.

The chain uses TRBV7-2 and TRBJ2-1; TRBD1 matches 7 bases. Looked up from germline, CDR1 is SGHTA and CDR2 is FQGNSA. This CDR3 is 15 amino acids long. Unmatched junction bases numbered 6, after V lost 5 bases and J lost 2 bases. The CDR3 nucleotides read TGTGCCAGCAGCACGACCGGGACAGCCTACAATGAGCAGTTCTTC. Translated: CASSTTGTAYNEQFF.

V and J are TRBV19 and TRBJ1-1, with 7 bases lining up with TRBD1. This CDR3 has 14 residues. Germline V gene sequence: CDR1 LNHDA, CDR2 SQIVND (reference sequence). V trimming: 6 bases; J trimming: 0 bases; junction bases outside the gene matches: 4. CDR3 residues: CASSFRGVNTEAFF. DNA for the CDR3: TGTGCCAGTAGCTTCAGGGGGGTGAACACTGAAGCTTTCTTT.

This clone was seen just once. The chain combines TRBV28 with TRBJ1-6, with D perhaps TRBD1 (6 bases). The V gene's germline CDR1 is MDHEN and CDR2 SYDVKM. The V end lost 9 bases, the J end lost 0 bases, and 15 bases lay between the germline ends. CDR3 length equals 16 residues. Here the CDR3 DNA reads TGTGCCAGTGCCTATAGGGGGAGCTCCTATAATTCACCCCTCCACTTT. Residues: CASAYRGSSYNSPLHF.

The V call is TRBV28, the J call TRBJ2-3, with a possible D match to TRBD1 (6 bases). Germline CDR1 and CDR2: MDHEN and SYDVKM. The CDR3 is 15 amino acids. Trimming took off 2 bases at V and 2 bases at J, with 11 bases between the two ends. The CDR3 bases are TGTGCCAGCAGTTTAGGACAGATCCACACAGATACGCAGTATTTT. Its protein is CASSLGQIHTDTQYF. The full variable domain, completed using reference TRBV28 and TRBJ2-3, is DVKVTQSSRYLVKRTGEKVFLECVQDMDHENMFWYRQDPGLGLRLIYFSYDVKMKEKGDIPEGYSVSREKKERFSLILESASTNQTSMYLCASSLGQIHTDTQYFGPGTRLTVL.

J is TRBJ1-6 and V is TRBV5-4; no clear D gene. The germline gives CDR1 SGHNT, CDR2 YYREEE (reference sequence). This CDR3 has 13 amino acids. Trimming removed 0 bases at V and 7 bases at J, with 5 bases between. CDR3 coding DNA: TGTGCCAGCAGCTTGGCGAAGAATTCACCCCTCCACTTT. Its protein is CASSLAKNSPLHF.

The chain is built from TRBV6-5 and TRBJ2-7, with 9 bases that match TRBD1. Trimming at V came to 2 bases and at J to 2 bases, leaving 4 bases not matched to a gene. Germline V gives CDR1 MNHEY, CDR2 SVGAGI. The CDR3 sequence is 15 residues long. CDR3 bases: TGTGCCAGCAGTTACCGAGGACAGGGGACCTACGAGCAGTACTTC. This encodes CASSYRGQGTYEQYF.

This clone was picked up one time. This CDR3 is also generated by other DNA sequences in the sample. The chain links TRBV27 to TRBJ1-2; D is ambiguous. The V gene lost 6 bases and the J gene lost 2 bases, with 10 bases spanning the gap. The CDR3 is 13 amino acids. CDR1 and CDR2 from the germline V gene are MNHEY and SMNVEV (reference sequence). CDR3 sequence (DNA): TGTGCCAGCAGGAGGACGGGGAACTATGGCTACACCTTC. Residues: CASRRTGNYGYTF.

In regard to this clone: Other nucleotide sequences in the sample specify the same CDR3. The chain is built from TRBV12-3 or TRBV12-4 and TRBJ1-1; D is undetermined. V was pared by 5 bases and J by 2 bases, with 9 bases between. The CDR3 extends over 13 amino acids. The CDR3 loop is CASSPDLNTEAFF. The CDR3 nucleotides read TGTGCCAGCAGTCCCGATTTAAACACTGAAGCTTTCTTT.

J is TRBJ2-7 and V is TRBV5-1; tentative D call: TRBD1 (5 bases). In germline, CDR1 is SGHRS, CDR2 YFSETQ. The CDR3 is made up of 13 amino acids. Trimming shortened V by 4 bases and J by 3 bases, and 11 bases separated the two germline ends. The CDR3 nucleotides read TGCGCCAGCAGCGCCAAACAGGACTACGAGCAGTACTTC. The encoded protein is CASSAKQDYEQYF. The whole variable domain, filled in from reference TRBV5-1 and TRBJ2-7, reads KAGVTQTPRYLIKTRGQQVTLSCSPISGHRSVSWYQQTPGQGLQFLFEYFSETQRNKGNFPGRFSGRQFSNSRSEMNVSTLELGDSALYLCASSAKQDYEQYFGPGTRLTVT.

The chain uses TRBV7-2 and TRBJ1-1, with 7 bases identical to TRBD1. CDR3 length: 15 residues. Germline trimming cut 1 base from V and 5 bases from J; bases unmatched to any gene: 7. Germline CDR1 reads SGHTA; CDR2 reads FQGNSA. This CDR3 is CASSLVTGQGTEAFF. The CDR3 DNA reads as TGTGCCAGCAGCTTAGTGACAGGGCAGGGAACTGAAGCTTTCTTT.

The chain has TRBV11-2 and TRBJ2-5, with 15 nucleotides matching TRBD2. CDR1 and CDR2 from the germline V gene are SGHAT and FQNNGV. Losses at the gene ends were 5 bases for V and 5 bases for J; bases not matched to a gene: 6. The CDR3 is 16 residues long. The CDR3 here is CASSRTSGGAWETQYF. The CDR3 nucleotides are TGTGCCAGCAGCCGGACTAGCGGGGGGGCTTGGGAGACCCAGTACTTC. Complete variable domain (other parts from reference TRBV11-2 and TRBJ2-5): EAGVAQSPRYKIIEKRQSVAFWCNPISGHATLYWYQQILGQGPKLLIQFQNNGVVDDSQLPKDRFSAERLKGVDSTLKIQPAKLEDSAVYLCASSRTSGGAWETQYFGPGTRLLVL.

This chain uses TRBV7-2 with TRBJ1-2, with 7 bases fitting TRBD1. Germline CDR1 reads SGHTA; CDR2 reads FQGNSA. The CDR3 runs to 16 residues. V lost 2 bases and J lost 7; bases outside the gene matches: 13. The CDR3 coding sequence is TGTGCCAGCAGCTTAAGCCCTATGGGACAGAAGTCTGGCTACACCTTC. Amino acid sequence: CASSLSPMGQKSGYTF.

V is TRBV5-6 and J is TRBJ1-1; D perhaps matches TRBD1 (5 bases). The CDR3 runs to 15 residues. V was shortened by 4 bases and J by 3 bases, with 16 bases between the two germline ends. Germline lookup yields CDR1 SGHDT and CDR2 YYEEEE. The CDR3 sequence: CASSVGILGDTEAFF. For the CDR3, the DNA is TGTGCCAGCAGCGTGGGAATTTTGGGGGACACTGAAGCTTTCTTT.